This is a list of T cell receptor beta chains from one sample in a study of blood T cell repertoires in COVID-19. The protocol was immunoSEQ multiplex PCR, while the TCRdb copy is restricted to in-frame clones and leaves out a portion. The table shows 400,000 or so clones, with around nine tenths occurring only once. Material for sequencing was peripheral blood. Receptor source: a human donor in a cohort sampled during active COVID-19. Both conserved end residues are part of each CDR3. The D gene is left open where the match is weak. Size tells how often a clone was seen (once, few, many) or the class of an expanded clone, and some rows leave it out.

TRBJ2-3 NA TRBV29-1 NA CSVLTGTPGADTQYF TGCAGCGTTCTCACCGGGACTCCCGGGGCAGATACGCAGTATTTT
TRBJ2-1 TRBD2 TRBV9 few CASARSRGTTYNEQFF TGTGCCAGCGCCCGATCCCGCGGGACTACCTACAATGAGCAGTTCTTC
TRBJ1-1 NA TRBV27 NA CASSPYIPGVAEAFF TGTGCCAGCAGTCCGTACATCCCGGGAGTCGCTGAAGCTTTCTTT
TRBJ2-7 TRBD1 TRBV19 once CASSIGTGAYEQYF TGTGCCAGTAGTATCGGGACAGGGGCCTACGAGCAGTACTTC
TRBJ1-2 NA TRBV28 NA CASSFGRESYGYTF TGTGCCAGCAGTTTTGGACGGGAGAGCTATGGCTACACCTTC
TRBJ1-1 TRBD1 TRBV7-9 NA CATTGATEAFF TGTGCCACCACAGGGGCCACTGAAGCTTTCTTT
TRBJ1-3 NA TRBV18 NA CASSQLGSSGNTIYF TGTGCCAGCTCACAACTGGGCAGCTCTGGAAACACCATATATTTT
TRBJ1-1 NA TRBV27 NA CASHVGQANTEAFF TGTGCCAGCCATGTGGGACAAGCGAACACTGAAGCTTTCTTT
TRBJ1-2 NA TRBV5-8 NA CASSSPVYQGIGGYTF TGTGCCAGCAGCTCCCCAGTTTACCAGGGGATCGGCGGCTACACCTTC
TRBJ1-2 NA TRBV7-8 NA CASSLPSQAGNGYTF TGTGCCAGCAGCTTACCTAGCCAGGCGGGAAATGGCTACACCTTC
TRBJ2-7 TRBD1 TRBV5-6 NA CASSPGTGATYEQYF TGTGCCAGCAGTCCTGGGACAGGGGCGACCTACGAGCAGTACTTC
TRBJ2-1 TRBD2 TRBV19 NA CASSIGTSGPFSEQFF TGTGCCAGTAGTATAGGAACTAGCGGGCCTTTTAGTGAGCAGTTCTTC
TRBJ2-5 TRBD2 TRBV19 once CASSIASGETQYF TGTGCCAGTAGTATAGCTAGCGGGGAGACCCAGTACTTC
TRBJ2-7 TRBD2 TRBV2 NA CASSDLLAGPSYEQYF TGTGCCAGCAGTGATCTCCTAGCGGGACCTTCCTACGAGCAGTACTTC
TRBJ2-7 NA TRBV9 NA CASSTHDTFGYEQYF TGTGCCAGCAGCACCCACGACACCTTTGGCTACGAGCAGTACTTC
TRBJ1-2 TRBD1 TRBV5-1 NA CASRLRQGYGYTF TGCGCCAGCAGACTCAGACAGGGGTATGGCTACACCTTC
TRBJ2-6 NA TRBV4-1 NA CASSDVTGKLSGANVLTF TGCGCCAGCAGCGACGTTACAGGGAAACTATCTGGGGCCAACGTCCTGACTTTC
TRBJ2-2 NA TRBV2 NA CASSEGGANTGELFF TGTGCCAGCAGTGAGGGGGGAGCTAACACCGGGGAGCTGTTTTTT
TRBJ2-7 NA TRBV5-1 NA CASSLDREQYF TGCGCCAGCAGCTTGGATCGCGAGCAGTACTTC
TRBJ1-1 NA TRBV18 NA CASSPKQDRNTEAFF TGTGCCAGCTCACCGAAACAAGACAGGAACACTGAAGCTTTCTTT
TRBJ1-4 NA TRBV7-9 NA CASSLGSGATNEKLFF TGTGCCAGCAGCTTAGGGAGCGGAGCAACTAATGAAAAACTGTTTTTT
TRBJ1-1 NA TRBV29-1 NA CSVGVTPYTEAFF TGCAGCGTGGGCGTGACACCTTACACTGAAGCTTTCTTT
TRBJ1-4 NA TRBV25-1 NA CASSVLSGPWEEKLFF TGTGCCAGCAGTGTCTTATCGGGCCCCTGGGAGGAAAAACTGTTTTTT
TRBJ2-5 NA TRBV29-1 NA CSVEVRVGQETQYF TGCAGCGTTGAGGTCAGGGTTGGGCAAGAGACCCAGTACTTC
TRBJ1-6 TRBD1 TRBV11-2 NA CASSSGTGMGNSPLHF TGTGCCAGCAGCTCAGGGACAGGGATGGGCAATTCACCCCTCCACTTT